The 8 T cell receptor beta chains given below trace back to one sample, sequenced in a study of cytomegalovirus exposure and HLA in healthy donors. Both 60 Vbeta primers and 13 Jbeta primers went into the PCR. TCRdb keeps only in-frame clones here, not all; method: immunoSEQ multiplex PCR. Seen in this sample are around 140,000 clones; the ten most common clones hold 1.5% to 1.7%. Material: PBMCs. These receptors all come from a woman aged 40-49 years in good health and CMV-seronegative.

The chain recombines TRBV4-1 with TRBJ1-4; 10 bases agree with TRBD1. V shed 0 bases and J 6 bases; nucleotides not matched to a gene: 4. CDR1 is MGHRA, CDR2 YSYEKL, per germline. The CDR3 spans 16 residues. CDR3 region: CASSQDRGTGDEKLFF. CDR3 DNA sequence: TGCGCCAGCAGCCAAGATAGGGGGACAGGGGATGAAAAACTGTTTTTT.

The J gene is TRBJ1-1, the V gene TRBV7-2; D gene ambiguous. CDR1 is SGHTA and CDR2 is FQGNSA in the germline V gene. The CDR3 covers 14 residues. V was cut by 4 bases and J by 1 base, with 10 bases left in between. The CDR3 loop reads CASSSIFRNTEAFF. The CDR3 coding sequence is TGTGCCAGCAGCTCAATCTTCAGGAACACTGAAGCTTTCTTT.

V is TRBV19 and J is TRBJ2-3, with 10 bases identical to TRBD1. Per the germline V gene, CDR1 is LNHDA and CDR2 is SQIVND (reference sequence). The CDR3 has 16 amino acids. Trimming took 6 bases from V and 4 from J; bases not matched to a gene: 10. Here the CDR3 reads CASRPIGTGVADTQYF. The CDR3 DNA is TGTGCCAGTAGGCCTATCGGGACAGGGGTCGCAGATACGCAGTATTTT.

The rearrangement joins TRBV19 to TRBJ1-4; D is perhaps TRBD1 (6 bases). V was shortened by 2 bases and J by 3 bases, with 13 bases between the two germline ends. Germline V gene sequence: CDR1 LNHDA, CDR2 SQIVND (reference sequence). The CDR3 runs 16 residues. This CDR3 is CASSIFATGPNEKLFF. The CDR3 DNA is TGTGCCAGTAGTATATTCGCGACAGGTCCTAATGAAAAACTGTTTTTT.

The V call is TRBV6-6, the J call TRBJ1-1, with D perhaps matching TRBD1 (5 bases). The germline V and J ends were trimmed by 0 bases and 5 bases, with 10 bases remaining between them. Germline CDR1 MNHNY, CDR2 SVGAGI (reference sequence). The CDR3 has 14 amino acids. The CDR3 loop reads CASSYSREGTEAFF. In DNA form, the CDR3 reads TGTGCCAGCAGTTACTCCAGGGAGGGGACTGAAGCTTTCTTT.

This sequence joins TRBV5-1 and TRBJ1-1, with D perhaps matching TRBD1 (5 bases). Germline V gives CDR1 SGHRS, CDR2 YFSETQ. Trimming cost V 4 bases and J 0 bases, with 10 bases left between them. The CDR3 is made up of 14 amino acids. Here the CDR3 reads CASSTGALNTEAFF. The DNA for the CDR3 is TGCGCCAGCAGCACAGGAGCTCTGAACACTGAAGCTTTCTTT.

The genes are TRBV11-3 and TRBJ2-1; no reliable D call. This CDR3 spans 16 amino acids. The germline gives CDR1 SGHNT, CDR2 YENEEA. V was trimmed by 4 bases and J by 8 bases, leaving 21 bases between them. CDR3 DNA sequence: TGTGCCAGCAGCTCCACTTGGTCCACTTCCCACGATGAGCAGTTCTTC. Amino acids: CASSSTWSTSHDEQFF.

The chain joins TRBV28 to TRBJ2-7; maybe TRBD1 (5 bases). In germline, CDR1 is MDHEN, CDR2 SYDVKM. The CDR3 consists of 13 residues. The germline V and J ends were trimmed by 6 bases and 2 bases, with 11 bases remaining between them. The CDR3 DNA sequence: TGTGCCAGCAGACGGACAAAAGCCTACGAGCAGTACTTC. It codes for CASRRTKAYEQYF.